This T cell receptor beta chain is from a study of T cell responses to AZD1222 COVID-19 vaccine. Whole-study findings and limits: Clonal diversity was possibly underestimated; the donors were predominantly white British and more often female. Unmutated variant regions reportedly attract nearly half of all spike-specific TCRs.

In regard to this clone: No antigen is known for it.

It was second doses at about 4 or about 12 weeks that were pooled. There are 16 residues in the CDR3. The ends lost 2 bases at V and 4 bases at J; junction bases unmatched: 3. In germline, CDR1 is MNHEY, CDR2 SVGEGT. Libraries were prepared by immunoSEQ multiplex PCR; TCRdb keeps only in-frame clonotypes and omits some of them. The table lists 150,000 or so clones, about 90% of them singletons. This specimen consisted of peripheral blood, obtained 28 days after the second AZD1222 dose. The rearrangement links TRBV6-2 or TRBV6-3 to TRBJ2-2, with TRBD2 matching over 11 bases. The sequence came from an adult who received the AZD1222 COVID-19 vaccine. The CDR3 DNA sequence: TGTGCCAGCAGTTACGGGACTAGCGGACTCACCGGGGAGCTGTTTTTT. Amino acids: CASSYGTSGLTGELFF.